Sequencing of this T cell receptor (beta chain) was carried out in a study of cytomegalovirus exposure and HLA in healthy donors. Deletions cut 0 bases from V and 1 base from J, with 12 bases between. The CDR3 covers 16 residues. CDR1 is SQVTM, CDR2 ANQGSEA, per germline. Use of 60 Vbeta and 13 Jbeta primers characterized the PCR. Profiled with immunoSEQ multiplex PCR; TCRdb holds only in-frame clones, not every one. The repertoire includes under 200,000 clones, 81% of them detected once, and about 3.8% sits in the top ten. Of note for this clone: Its antigen is currently unknown.

Findings of the study overall: In a later analysis, several top co-occurrence clusters appeared linked to parvovirus B19, influenza, CMV and Epstein-Barr virus. Clonal expansion, a later analysis showed, was greater in HLA-associated TCR beta chains than in equally common others. The authors excluded some V segments, including TRBV6-2 and TRBV6-3, as indistinguishable. As was reported, the classifier diagnosed cytomegalovirus status with high specificity and sensitivity.

V and J are TRBV29-1 and TRBJ2-2, with D hard to call. The sequenced material came from PBMCs. The sequence was collected from a man in his fifties or sixties in good health and CMV-seronegative. This CDR3 reads CSVEEAVTGNTGELFF. DNA for the CDR3: TGCAGCGTTGAAGAGGCGGTCACGGGGAACACCGGGGAGCTGTTTTTT.